This T cell receptor (beta chain) was documented in a study of tumor-infiltrating lymphocytes in oesophageal squamous cell carcinoma. This clonotype turned up a few times. The CDR3 totals 15 residues. V gave up 5 bases and J gave up 6 bases, with 18 bases separating them. Germline V gene data show CDR1 as SGHVS and CDR2 as FNYEAQ. One entry per CDR3 protein results from TCRdb running MiXCR on the PCR reads. The data show more than 15,000 distinct CDR3 sequences, 42% seen once. The rearrangement links TRBV7-6 to TRBJ2-3; weak D call: TRBD1 (6 bases). The specimen sequenced was normal esophageal tissue next to the tumor. The receptor comes from a female donor with esophageal squamous cell carcinoma. The CDR3 DNA sequence: TGTGCCAGCAGCCAGTGGCTAGGCCAGGGGGATACGCAGTATTTT. It yields the protein CASSQWLGQGDTQYF.